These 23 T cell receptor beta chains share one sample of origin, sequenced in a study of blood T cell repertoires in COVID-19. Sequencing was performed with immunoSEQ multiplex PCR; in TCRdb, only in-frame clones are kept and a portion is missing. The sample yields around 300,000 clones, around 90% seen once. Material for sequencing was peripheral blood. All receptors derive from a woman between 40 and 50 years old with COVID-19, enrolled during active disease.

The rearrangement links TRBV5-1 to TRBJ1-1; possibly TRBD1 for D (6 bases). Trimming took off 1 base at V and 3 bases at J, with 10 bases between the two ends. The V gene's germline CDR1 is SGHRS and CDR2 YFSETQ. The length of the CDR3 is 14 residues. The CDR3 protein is CASSLQGLDTEAFF. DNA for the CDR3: TGCGCCAGCAGCTTGCAGGGGCTTGACACTGAAGCTTTCTTT.

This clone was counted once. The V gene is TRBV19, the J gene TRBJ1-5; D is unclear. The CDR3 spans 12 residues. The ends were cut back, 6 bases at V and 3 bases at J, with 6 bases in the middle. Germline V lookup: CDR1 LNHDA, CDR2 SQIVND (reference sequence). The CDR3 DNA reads TGTGCCAGTAGCAGAAACAATCAGCCCCAGCATTTT. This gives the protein CASSRNNQPQHF.

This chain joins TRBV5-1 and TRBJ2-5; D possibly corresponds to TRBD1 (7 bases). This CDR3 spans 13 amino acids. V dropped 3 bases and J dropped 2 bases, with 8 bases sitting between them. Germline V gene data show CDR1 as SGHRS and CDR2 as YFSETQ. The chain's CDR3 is CASSSGGQETQYF. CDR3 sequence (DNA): TGCGCCAGCAGCTCAGGGGGGCAAGAGACCCAGTACTTC.

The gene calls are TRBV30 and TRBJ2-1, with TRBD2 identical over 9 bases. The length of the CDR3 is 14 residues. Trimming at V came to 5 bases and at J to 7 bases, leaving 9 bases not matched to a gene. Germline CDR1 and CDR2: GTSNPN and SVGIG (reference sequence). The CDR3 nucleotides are TGTGCCTGGGTGAGAGCGGGAGGTCGGAATGAGCAGTTCTTC. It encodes CAWVRAGGRNEQFF.

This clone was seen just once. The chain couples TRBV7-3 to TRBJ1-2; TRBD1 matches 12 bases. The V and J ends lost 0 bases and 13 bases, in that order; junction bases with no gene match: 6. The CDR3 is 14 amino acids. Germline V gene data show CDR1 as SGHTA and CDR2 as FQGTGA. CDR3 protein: CASSLTGTGGAFTF. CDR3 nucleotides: TGTGCCAGCAGCTTAACGGGGACAGGGGGCGCTTTCACCTTC. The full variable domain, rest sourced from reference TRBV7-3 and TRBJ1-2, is GAGVSQTPSNKVTEKGKYVELRCDPISGHTALYWYRQSLGQGPEFLIYFQGTGAADDSGLPNDRFFAVRPEGSVSTLKIQRTERGDSAVYLCASSLTGTGGAFTFGSGTRLTVV.

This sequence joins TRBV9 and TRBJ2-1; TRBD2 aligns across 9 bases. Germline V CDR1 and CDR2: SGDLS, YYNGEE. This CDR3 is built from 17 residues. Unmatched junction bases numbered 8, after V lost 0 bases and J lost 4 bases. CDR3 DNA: TGTGCCAGCAGCGTAGAAGATAGCGGGAGCGTATACAATGAGCAGTTCTTC. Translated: CASSVEDSGSVYNEQFF. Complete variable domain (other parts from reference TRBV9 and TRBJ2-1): DSGVTQTPKHLITATGQRVTLRCSPRSGDLSVYWYQQSLDQGLQFLIQYYNGEERAKGNILERFSAQQFPDLHSELNLSSLELGDSALYFCASSVEDSGSVYNEQFFGPGTRLTVL.

CDR3: CASSPYPAEATNEKLFF. The CDR3 nucleotides are TGTGCCAGCTCACCATATCCCGCAGAGGCAACTAATGAAAAACTGTTTTTT. This chain connects TRBV18 to TRBJ1-4; the D is unclear. Germline lookup yields CDR1 KGHSH and CDR2 LQKENI. Trimming left V 2 bases short and J 0 bases short, with 13 bases between. The CDR3 spans 17 residues.

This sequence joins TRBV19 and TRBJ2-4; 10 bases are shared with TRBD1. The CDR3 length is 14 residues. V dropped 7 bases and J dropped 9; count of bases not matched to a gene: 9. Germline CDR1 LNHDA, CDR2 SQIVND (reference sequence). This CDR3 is CASTPDRGRRIQYF. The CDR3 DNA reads TGTGCCAGTACCCCAGACAGGGGGCGGCGCATTCAGTACTTC.

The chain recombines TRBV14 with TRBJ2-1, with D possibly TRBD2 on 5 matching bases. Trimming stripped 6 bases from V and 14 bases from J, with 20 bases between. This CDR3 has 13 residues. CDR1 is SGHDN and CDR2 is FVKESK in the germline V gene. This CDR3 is CASSENSRVRKFF. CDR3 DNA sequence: TGTGCCAGCAGTGAAAACTCGCGGGTCCGGAAGTTCTTC. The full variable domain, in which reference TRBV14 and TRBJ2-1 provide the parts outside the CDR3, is EAGVTQFPSHSVIEKGQTVTLRCDPISGHDNLYWYRRVMGKEIKFLLHFVKESKQDESGMPNNRFLAERTGGTYSTLKVQPAELEDSGVYFCASSENSRVRKFFGPGTRLTVL.

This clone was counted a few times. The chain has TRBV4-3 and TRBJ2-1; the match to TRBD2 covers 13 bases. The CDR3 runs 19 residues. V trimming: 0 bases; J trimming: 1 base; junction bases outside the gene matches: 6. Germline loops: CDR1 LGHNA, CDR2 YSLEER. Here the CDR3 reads CASSQESRTSGGSYNEQFF. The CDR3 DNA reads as TGCGCCAGCAGCCAAGAATCCCGGACTAGCGGGGGATCCTACAATGAGCAGTTCTTC.

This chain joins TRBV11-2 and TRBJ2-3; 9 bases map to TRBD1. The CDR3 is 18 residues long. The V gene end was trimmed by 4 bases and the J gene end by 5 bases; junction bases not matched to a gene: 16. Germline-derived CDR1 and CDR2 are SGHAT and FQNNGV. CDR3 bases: TGTGCCAGCAGCTCTCTCCCGGGACAGGGAGTGGGGGGAGATACGCAGTATTTT. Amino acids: CASSSLPGQGVGGDTQYF. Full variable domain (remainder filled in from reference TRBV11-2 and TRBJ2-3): EAGVAQSPRYKIIEKRQSVAFWCNPISGHATLYWYQQILGQGPKLLIQFQNNGVVDDSQLPKDRFSAERLKGVDSTLKIQPAKLEDSAVYLCASSSLPGQGVGGDTQYFGPGTRLTVL.

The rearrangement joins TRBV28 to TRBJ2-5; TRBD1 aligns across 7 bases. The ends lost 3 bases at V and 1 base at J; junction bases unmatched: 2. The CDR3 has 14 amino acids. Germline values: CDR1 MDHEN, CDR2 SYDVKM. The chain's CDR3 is CASSLHRGQETQYF. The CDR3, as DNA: TGTGCCAGCAGTTTGCACAGGGGCCAAGAGACCCAGTACTTC.

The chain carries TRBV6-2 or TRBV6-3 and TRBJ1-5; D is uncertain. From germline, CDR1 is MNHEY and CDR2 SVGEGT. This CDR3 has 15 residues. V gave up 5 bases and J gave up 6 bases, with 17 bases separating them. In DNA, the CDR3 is TGTGCCAGCAGTCTTCGGAATACGCGCGGTCAGCCCCAGCATTTT. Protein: CASSLRNTRGQPQHF.

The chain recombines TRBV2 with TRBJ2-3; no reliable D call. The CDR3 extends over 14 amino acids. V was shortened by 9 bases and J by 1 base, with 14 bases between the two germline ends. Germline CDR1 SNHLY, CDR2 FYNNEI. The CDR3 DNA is TGTGCCAGTGTCACGTCCGGAGGCACAGATACGCAGTATTTT. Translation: CASVTSGGTDTQYF.

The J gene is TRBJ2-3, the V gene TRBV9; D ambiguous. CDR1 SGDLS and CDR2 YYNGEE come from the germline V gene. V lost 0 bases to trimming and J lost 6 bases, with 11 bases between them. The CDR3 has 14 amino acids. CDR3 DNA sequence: TGTGCCAGCAGCGTAGATAGCCGCATGGATACGCAGTATTTT. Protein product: CASSVDSRMDTQYF.

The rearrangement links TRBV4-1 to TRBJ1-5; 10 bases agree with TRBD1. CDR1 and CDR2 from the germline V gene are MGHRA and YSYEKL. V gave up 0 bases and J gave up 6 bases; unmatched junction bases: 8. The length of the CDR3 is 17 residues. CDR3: CASSQDPQTGGSQPQHF. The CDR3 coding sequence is TGCGCCAGCAGCCAAGATCCCCAGACAGGGGGCAGTCAGCCCCAGCATTTT.

CDR3: CAWSVASGRIYGYTF. CDR3 coding DNA: TGTGCCTGGAGTGTAGCCAGCGGTCGGATCTATGGCTACACCTTC. The chain recombines TRBV30 with TRBJ1-2; D is unclear. V lost 0 bases, J lost 4 bases, and 15 bases lay in between. The CDR3 length is 15 residues. Germline V gives CDR1 GTSNPN, CDR2 SVGIG (reference sequence). The whole variable domain, filled in from reference TRBV30 and TRBJ1-2, reads SQTIHQWPATLVQPVGSPLSLECTVEGTSNPNLYWYRQAAGRGLQLLFYSVGIGQISSEVPQNLSASRPQDRQFILSSKKLLLSDSGFYLCAWSVASGRIYGYTFGSGTRLTVV.

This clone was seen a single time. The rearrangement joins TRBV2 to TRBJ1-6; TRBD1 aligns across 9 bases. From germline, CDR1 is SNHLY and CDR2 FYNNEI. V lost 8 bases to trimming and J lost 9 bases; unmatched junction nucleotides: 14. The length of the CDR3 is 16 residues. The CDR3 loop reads CASSVDRGPRGSPLHF. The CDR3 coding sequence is TGTGCCAGCTCGGTGGACAGGGGACCTAGAGGTTCACCCCTCCACTTT.

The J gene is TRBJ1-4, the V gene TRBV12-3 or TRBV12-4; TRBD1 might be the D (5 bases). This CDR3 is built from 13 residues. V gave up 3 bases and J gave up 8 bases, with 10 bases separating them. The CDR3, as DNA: TGTGCCAGCAGTTTGCAGGGCGGCGAAAAACTGTTTTTT. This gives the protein CASSLQGGEKLFF.

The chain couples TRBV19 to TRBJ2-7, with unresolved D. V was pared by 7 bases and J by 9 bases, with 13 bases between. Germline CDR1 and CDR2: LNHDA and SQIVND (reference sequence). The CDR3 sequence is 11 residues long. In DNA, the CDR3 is TGTGCCAGTATGGGCCCAGTCGGGCAGTACTTC. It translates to CASMGPVGQYF.

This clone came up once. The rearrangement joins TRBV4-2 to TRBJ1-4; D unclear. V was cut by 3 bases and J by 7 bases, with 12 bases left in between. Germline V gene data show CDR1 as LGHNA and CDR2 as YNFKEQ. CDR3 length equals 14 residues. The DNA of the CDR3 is TGTGCCAGCAGCCAGAAATGGGCTGGTGAAAAACTGTTTTTT. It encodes CASSQKWAGEKLFF.

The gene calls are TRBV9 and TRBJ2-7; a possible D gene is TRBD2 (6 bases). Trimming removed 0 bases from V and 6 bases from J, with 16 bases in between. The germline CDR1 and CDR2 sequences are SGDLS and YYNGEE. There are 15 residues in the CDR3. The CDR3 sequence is CASSVDGGARLEQYF. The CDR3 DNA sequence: TGTGCCAGCAGCGTAGATGGCGGGGCCCGCCTCGAGCAGTACTTC.

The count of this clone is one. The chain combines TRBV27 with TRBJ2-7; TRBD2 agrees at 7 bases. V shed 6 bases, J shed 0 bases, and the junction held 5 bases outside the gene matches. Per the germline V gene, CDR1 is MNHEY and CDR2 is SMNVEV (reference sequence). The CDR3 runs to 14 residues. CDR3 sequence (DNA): TGTGCCAGCAGAACGGGACTATACTCCTACGAGCAGTACTTC. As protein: CASRTGLYSYEQYF.